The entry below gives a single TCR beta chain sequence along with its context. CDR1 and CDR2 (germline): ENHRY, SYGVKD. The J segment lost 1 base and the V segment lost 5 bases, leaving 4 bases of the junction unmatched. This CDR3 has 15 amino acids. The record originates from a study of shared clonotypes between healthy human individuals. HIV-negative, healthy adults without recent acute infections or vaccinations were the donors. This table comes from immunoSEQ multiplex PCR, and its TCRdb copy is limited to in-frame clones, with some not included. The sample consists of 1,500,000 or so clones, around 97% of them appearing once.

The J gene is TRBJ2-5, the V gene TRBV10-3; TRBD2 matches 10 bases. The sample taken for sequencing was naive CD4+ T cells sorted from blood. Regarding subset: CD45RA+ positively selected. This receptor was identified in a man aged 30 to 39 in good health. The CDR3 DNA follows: TGTGCCATCAGTCGGACTAGCGGACTCCAAGAGACCCAGTACTTC. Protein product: CAISRTSGLQETQYF.